The 20 T cell receptor beta chains reported below all come from one sample, sequenced in a study of spatial heterogeneity in lung cancer. Time point denoted: sample taken at primary tumor resection. The authors sequenced whole RNA from tumor, nontumor lung or frozen PBMC without sorting. TCRdb reanalysed the 5' RACE reads using MiXCR and keeps one entry per CDR3 protein. The table records about 92,000 distinct CDR3 sequences, approximately 12% of them present only once. Sequencing was performed on PBMCs, taken at surgery. These receptors were obtained from a male donor with early-stage non-small cell lung cancer.

The DNA for the CDR3 is TGCAGCGTTGACGACAGGGGCACTGAAGCTTTCTTT. This gives the protein CSVDDRGTEAFF. This rearrangement joins TRBV29-1 to TRBJ1-1; 8 nucleotides agree with TRBD1. J lost 4 bases, V lost 3 bases, and 1 base had no gene match. The germline V gene has CDR1 SQVTM and CDR2 ANQGSEA. The CDR3 has 12 amino acids.

The chain is built from TRBV7-9 and TRBJ1-3; tentatively, D is TRBD1 (6 bases). The V end was cut by 1 base, the J end by 8 bases, with 15 bases between. The CDR3 extends over 15 amino acids. CDR1 is SEHNR, CDR2 FQNEAQ, per germline (reference sequence). Here the CDR3 DNA reads TGTGCCAGCAGCTTAGAACAGGGCTACCGAGACACCATATATTTT. It translates to CASSLEQGYRDTIYF.

The chain links TRBV4-3 to TRBJ1-4, with D perhaps TRBD1 (5 bases). The CDR3 spans 12 residues. The germline V and J ends were trimmed by 6 bases and 9 bases, with 11 bases remaining between them. Germline CDR1 LGHNA, CDR2 YSLEER. In nucleotides, the CDR3 is TGCGCCAGCAGAGGACATTTAAAAAAACTGTTTTTT. Its translation is CASRGHLKKLFF.

A few counts support this clonotype. The chain employs TRBV6-2 or TRBV6-3 and TRBJ2-5; maybe TRBD2 (6 bases). This CDR3 is 15 amino acids long. Trimming took off 5 bases at V and 2 bases at J, with 15 bases between the two ends. The germline V gene encodes CDR1 MNHEY and CDR2 SVGEGT. The CDR3 sequence: CASSQGPGLQETQYF. CDR3 DNA: TGTGCCAGCAGTCAGGGACCGGGACTTCAAGAGACCCAGTACTTC.

Concerning this clonotype itself: Possible read error: a much larger clone is one base away. The CDR3 DNA follows: TGTGTCATCAGAGATCTGGGAGAGACCCAGTACTTC. The encoded protein is CVIRDLGETQYF. This sequence joins TRBV10-3 and TRBJ2-5; no definite D call. This CDR3 contains 12 residues. The germline V gene encodes CDR1 ENHRY and CDR2 SYGVKD.

This clonotype came up a few times. The J gene is TRBJ2-1, the V gene TRBV18; no firm D call. Per germline, CDR1 KGHSH and CDR2 LQKENI. The CDR3 is 13 amino acids. Trimming shortened V by 2 bases and J by 9 bases, and 11 bases separated the two germline ends. DNA for the CDR3: TGTGCCAGCTCACCAGAGAGGTGGGGTGAGCAGTTCTTC. As protein: CASSPERWGEQFF.

This clonotype came up a few times. The V call is TRBV6-1, the J call TRBJ2-7; D unresolved. From germline, CDR1 is MNHNS and CDR2 SASEGT. The CDR3 consists of 14 residues. Trimming took 4 bases from V and 2 from J, leaving 12 bases between them. The CDR3 region is CASSGSLTPYEQYF. CDR3 nucleotides: TGTGCCAGCAGTGGGTCATTAACACCCTACGAGCAGTACTTC.

The V gene is TRBV7-2, the J gene TRBJ2-5, with 9 bases identical to TRBD2. The V and J ends lost 6 bases and 5 bases, in that order; junction bases with no gene match: 10. Germline V gene lookup returns CDR1 SGHTA and CDR2 FQGNSA. There are 15 residues in the CDR3. CDR3 coding DNA: TGTGCCAGCAGGATAAGCGGGGGGCCGGAGGAGACCCAGTACTTC. This gives the protein CASRISGGPEETQYF.

V usage is TRBV12-3 or TRBV12-4 and J usage is TRBJ1-2; D gene ambiguous. Trimming removed 3 bases at V and 7 bases at J, with 12 bases between. The CDR3 contains 13 residues. The CDR3 sequence is CASSFGSLGGYTF. The CDR3 nucleotides are TGTGCCAGCAGTTTTGGCAGCCTGGGTGGCTACACCTTC.

The chain uses TRBV6-2 or TRBV6-3 and TRBJ1-2, with 8 nucleotides matching TRBD1. Germline V gene data show CDR1 as MNHEY and CDR2 as SVGEGT. The V and J ends lost 6 bases and 8 bases, in that order; junction bases with no gene match: 11. The CDR3 consists of 14 residues. CDR3 amino acids: CASSPDRGSGGYTF. DNA of the CDR3: TGTGCCAGCAGCCCCGACAGGGGTTCTGGCGGCTACACCTTC.

This clonotype was detected only a few times. V is TRBV5-1 and J is TRBJ1-2; D is unresolved. The CDR3 is 14 amino acids. Germline CDR1 is SGHRS and CDR2 is YFSETQ. V was shortened by 0 bases and J by 5 bases, with 11 bases between the two germline ends. CDR3 sequence (DNA): TGCGCCAGCAGCTTGGAGGTGGCGCGGTATGGCTACACCTTC. It specifies CASSLEVARYGYTF.

The gene calls are TRBV7-6 and TRBJ2-1, with 9 nucleotides matching TRBD1. This CDR3 is built from 16 residues. The germline V gene has CDR1 SGHVS and CDR2 FNYEAQ. The V gene end was trimmed by 2 bases and the J gene end by 12 bases; junction bases not matched to a gene: 14. The CDR3 loop is CASSLFLTGQGIGQFF. The CDR3 DNA reads as TGTGCCAGCAGCTTATTTCTCACTGGACAGGGGATCGGGCAGTTCTTC.

This chain joins TRBV7-2 and TRBJ2-7; D is unclear. In germline, CDR1 is SGHTA, CDR2 FQGNSA. CDR3 size: 13 residues. Trimming pared 5 bases from V and 1 base from J, leaving 9 bases between. In DNA form, the CDR3 reads TGTGCCAGCAGCCAACTGGCTTCCTACGAGCAGTACTTC. Translation gives CASSQLASYEQYF.

This clonotype was seen at least ten times. J is TRBJ2-7 and V is TRBV6-2 or TRBV6-3; possible D gene TRBD2, 6 bases. Germline CDR1 and CDR2: MNHEY and SVGEGT. V was trimmed by 2 bases and J by 5 bases, leaving 13 bases between them. The CDR3 totals 14 residues. CDR3 in amino acids: CASSYPRRAHEQYF. The CDR3 region has the DNA TGTGCCAGCAGTTACCCTCGGAGGGCGCACGAGCAGTACTTC.

In this sample, this clonotype turned up a few times. The V call is TRBV6-4, the J call TRBJ2-7; D unresolved. Germline lookup yields CDR1 MRHNA and CDR2 SNTAGT. V was shortened by 1 base and J by 2 bases, with 3 bases between the two germline ends. CDR3 length: 12 amino acids. CDR3 bases: TGTGCCAGCAGTGACTGCCCCTACGAGCAGTACTTC. Its protein product is CASSDCPYEQYF.

This clonotype has ten or more counts. V usage is TRBV20-1 and J usage is TRBJ2-3; maybe TRBD1 (5 bases). CDR3 length: 14 residues. Trimming took 7 bases from V and 2 from J, leaving 16 bases between them. The germline gives CDR1 DFQATT, CDR2 SNEGSKA (reference sequence). CDR3: CSVLGWGTTDTQYF. CDR3 DNA sequence: TGCAGTGTCCTGGGGTGGGGCACCACAGATACGCAGTATTTT.

The sample holds many counts of this clonotype. The CDR3 protein is CASSLERLSEQYF. The DNA for the CDR3 is TGCGCCAGCAGCTTGGAACGTCTTTCCGAGCAGTACTTC. The chain has TRBV5-1 and TRBJ2-7; D remains unclear. CDR1 and CDR2 (germline): SGHRS, YFSETQ. The CDR3 is made up of 13 amino acids. V shed 0 bases and J shed 6 bases, with 10 bases lying between them.

This clonotype was detected a few times. CDR3 DNA sequence: TGCAGTGCTAGAGATCCGACTAGCGGGCCCTCGGACGAGCAGTACTTC. Encoded protein: CSARDPTSGPSDEQYF. The chain combines TRBV20-1 with TRBJ2-7, with 10 positions matching TRBD2. Looked up from germline, CDR1 is DFQATT and CDR2 is SNEGSKA (reference sequence). The CDR3 consists of 16 residues. Trimming cost V 0 bases and J 5 bases; bases outside gene matches: 10.

V usage is TRBV29-1 and J usage is TRBJ2-3, with 8 nucleotides matching TRBD2. The CDR3 spans 18 residues. Trimming took 0 bases from V and 2 from J; bases not matched to a gene: 13. Germline CDR1 is SQVTM and CDR2 is ANQGSEA. Written as DNA, the CDR3 is TGCAGCGTTGAAGAATTACGGGGGGGCCCGGGATACACAGATACGCAGTATTTT. Amino acids: CSVEELRGGPGYTDTQYF.

V usage is TRBV12-3 or TRBV12-4 and J usage is TRBJ1-4; D gene uncertain. V gave up 1 base and J gave up 8 bases, with 8 bases separating them. The length of the CDR3 is 13 residues. CDR3 sequence reads: CASSLEFGEKLFF. CDR3 nucleotides: TGTGCCAGCAGTTTAGAATTCGGAGAAAAACTGTTTTTT.